The next 10 T cell receptor beta chains were all read from a single sample in a study of blood T cell repertoires in COVID-19. Data came from immunoSEQ multiplex PCR; TCRdb stores just in-frame clones and leaves some out. The data hold 150,000 to 200,000 clones, with roughly 84% observed a single time. Sequencing input: peripheral blood. The receptors stem from a human donor with acute or convalescent COVID-19. The donor label of this sample is uncertain.

This rearrangement joins TRBV29-1 to TRBJ2-3, with a possible D match to TRBD1 (5 bases). This CDR3 region has 14 residues. The germline V gene has CDR1 SQVTM and CDR2 ANQGSEA. V gave up 4 bases and J gave up 0 bases, with 11 bases separating them. CDR3 region: CSVGGLQSTDTQYF. The CDR3 coding sequence is TGCAGCGTTGGGGGCCTTCAAAGCACAGATACGCAGTATTTT.

The rearrangement links TRBV6-6 to TRBJ1-2; D is ambiguous. CDR1 is MNHNY and CDR2 is SVGAGI in the germline V gene (reference sequence). The V gene lost 0 bases and the J gene lost 0 bases, with 8 bases spanning the gap. CDR3 length: 15 residues. In nucleotides, the CDR3 is TGTGCCAGCAGTTACTCGGGCAGGACTAACTATGGCTACACCTTC. Its protein is CASSYSGRTNYGYTF.

CDR3 residues: CASSLYRTARTDTQYF. CDR3 DNA: TGTGCCAGCAGTTTATATCGGACAGCCCGCACAGATACGCAGTATTTT. The rearrangement links TRBV28 to TRBJ2-3; TRBD1 might be the D (6 bases). V was pared by 1 base and J by 1 base, with 12 bases between. Germline CDR1 and CDR2: MDHEN and SYDVKM. The CDR3 runs to 16 residues.

The chain has TRBV27 and TRBJ2-7; D might be TRBD2 (6 bases). Trimming cost V 5 bases and J 3 bases, with 14 bases left between them. Per germline, CDR1 MNHEY and CDR2 SMNVEV (reference sequence). The CDR3 has 14 residues. Here the CDR3 DNA reads TGTGCCAGCAGTCCCATGGGAGGTTTCTACGAGCAGTACTTC. This encodes CASSPMGGFYEQYF.

This clone was counted a single time. The chain combines TRBV30 with TRBJ2-7; tentative D call: TRBD2 (6 bases). This CDR3 is built from 17 residues. V lost 0 bases, J lost 7 bases, and 25 bases lay in between. Germline lookup yields CDR1 GTSNPN and CDR2 SVGIG (reference sequence). CDR3 in DNA: TGTGCCTGGAGTGTAGGACGAACGGGCGGGGCCCCTGGGGAGCAGTACTTC. Protein sequence: CAWSVGRTGGAPGEQYF.

The chain uses TRBV7-9 and TRBJ1-2, with 7 nucleotides matching TRBD1. The V gene end was trimmed by 0 bases and the J gene end by 4 bases; junction bases not matched to a gene: 2. CDR1 is SEHNR, CDR2 FQNEAQ, per germline (reference sequence). CDR3 length equals 14 residues. Here the CDR3 reads CASSLATGVYGYTF. The CDR3 nucleotides read TGTGCCAGCAGCTTAGCCACAGGGGTCTATGGCTACACCTTC.

The gene calls are TRBV18 and TRBJ1-5; TRBD1 agrees at 7 bases. This CDR3 is built from 15 residues. Germline CDR1 reads KGHSH; CDR2 reads LQKENI. V shed 4 bases and J 2 bases; nucleotides not matched to a gene: 5. The DNA for the CDR3 is TGTGCCAGCTCACGCCAGGGGGATGGCAATCAGCCCCAGCATTTT. Translating it yields CASSRQGDGNQPQHF. Full variable domain (missing parts from reference TRBV18 and TRBJ1-5): NAGVMQNPRHLVRRRGQEARLRCSPMKGHSHVYWYRQLPEEGLKFMVYLQKENIIDESGMPKERFSAEFPKEGPSILRIQQVVRGDSAAYFCASSRQGDGNQPQHFGDGTRLSIL.

For the CDR3, the DNA is TGTGCCAGCAGTTTTTCCGGGGACTCCTACAATGAGCAGTTCTTC. It codes for CASSFSGDSYNEQFF. This rearrangement joins TRBV27 to TRBJ2-1, with D maybe TRBD2 (5 bases). CDR1 MNHEY and CDR2 SMNVEV come from the germline V gene (reference sequence). CDR3 size: 15 residues. V shed 3 bases and J shed 0 bases, with 9 bases lying between them.

This clone came up once. V is TRBV14 and J is TRBJ2-3, with TRBD2 matching 7 bases. CDR1 and CDR2 from the germline V gene are SGHDN and FVKESK. This CDR3 has 16 amino acids. V was clipped by 1 base and J by 3 bases; unmatched bases: 7. The CDR3 spells CASSQVNGRMTDTQYF. CDR3 DNA sequence: TGTGCCAGCAGCCAAGTGAACGGGAGGATGACAGATACGCAGTATTTT.

The V and J genes are TRBV6-6 and TRBJ2-5; 8 nucleotides match TRBD1. Germline V gives CDR1 MNHNY, CDR2 SVGAGI (reference sequence). With 9 bases clipped from V and 1 base from J, the junction kept 13 bases outside the gene matches. CDR3 length: 16 amino acids. The CDR3 is CARKFSRDRSQETQYF. The CDR3, as DNA: TGTGCCAGAAAGTTCTCCAGGGACAGGAGCCAAGAGACCCAGTACTTC.